This T cell receptor (beta chain) came from a study of blood T cells in healthy people across ages. The germline CDR1 and CDR2 sequences are SNHLY and FYNNEI. The CDR3 consists of 16 residues. V was pared by 5 bases and J by 0 bases, with 4 bases of the junction left unmatched. Regarding this clonotype: Its antigen is not known.

A second PCR of about 7 to 11 cycles used a sample-barcoded 5' primer and a J-beta primer mix. Each cDNA molecule carried a tag from a template-switch adaptor that contained 12 random nucleotides. TCRdb independently ran MiXCR on the 5' RACE reads; one entry per CDR3 protein. The sample has 650,000 to 1,000,000 distinct CDR3 sequences; about 37% are singletons. Findings and caveats of the study: It was found that TCR beta diversity correlated strongly with the percentage of naive T cells. Higher diversity, along with more naive CD4+ cells, distinguished long-lived donors from aged donors.

For every donor, a draw yielded roughly 10 milliliters of peripheral blood. The sequence derives from a man in his late teens or twenties in good health. Specimen: blood. This chain connects TRBV2 to TRBJ2-2; 9 bases are a match to TRBD2. The CDR3 DNA is TGTGCCAGCAGTAGTAGCGGGGGAGCGAACACCGGGGAGCTGTTTTTT. The encoded protein is CASSSSGGANTGELFF.